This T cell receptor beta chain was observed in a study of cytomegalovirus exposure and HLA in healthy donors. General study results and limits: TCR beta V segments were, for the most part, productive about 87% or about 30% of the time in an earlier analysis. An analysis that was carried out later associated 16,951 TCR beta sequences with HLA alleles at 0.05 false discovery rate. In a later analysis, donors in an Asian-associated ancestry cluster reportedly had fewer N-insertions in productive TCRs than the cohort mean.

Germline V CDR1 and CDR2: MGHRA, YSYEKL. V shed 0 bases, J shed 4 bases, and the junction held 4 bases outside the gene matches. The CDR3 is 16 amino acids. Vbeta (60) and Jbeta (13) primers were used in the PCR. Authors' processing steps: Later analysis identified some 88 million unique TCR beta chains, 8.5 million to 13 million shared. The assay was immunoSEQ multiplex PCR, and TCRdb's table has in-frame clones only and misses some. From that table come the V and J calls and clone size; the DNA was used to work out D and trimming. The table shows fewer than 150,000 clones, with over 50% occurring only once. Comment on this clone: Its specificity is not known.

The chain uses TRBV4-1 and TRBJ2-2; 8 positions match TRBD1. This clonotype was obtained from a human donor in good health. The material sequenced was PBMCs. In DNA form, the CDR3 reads TGCGCCAGCAGCCAAGACAGGGGGCTTGTCACCGGGGAGCTGTTTTTT. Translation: CASSQDRGLVTGELFF.